The next 10 T cell receptor beta chains were all read from a single sample in a study of radiation and T cells in renal cell carcinoma. This sample's time point: blood 4 weeks post-SBRT, at nephrectomy. Regarding treatment: 15 Gy SBRT to primary tumor, nephrectomy 4 weeks later. The assay was immunoSEQ multiplex PCR, and TCRdb's table has in-frame clones only and misses some. The table shows approximately 85,000 clones, with 89% occurring only once. Source: blood, taken from a patient whose treatment included radiotherapy and nephrectomy. The receptor set was obtained from a woman in her 70s with renal cell carcinoma.

The CDR3 DNA reads as TGTGCCAGTAGCTCAGGACAGGGATCGAATCAGCCCCAGCATTTT. Protein: CASSSGQGSNQPQHF. The genes are TRBV19 and TRBJ1-5; the match to TRBD1 covers 8 bases. CDR1 and CDR2 (germline): LNHDA, SQIVND (reference sequence). V shed 6 bases, J shed 4 bases, and the junction held 8 bases outside the gene matches. This CDR3 is 15 amino acids long.

The count of this clone is one. The V call is TRBV6-6, the J call TRBJ2-5; no clear D gene. The germline CDR1 and CDR2 sequences are MNHNY and SVGAGI (reference sequence). The V end was cut by 6 bases, the J end by 9 bases, with 20 bases between. The CDR3 runs 14 residues. The CDR3 loop is CASRYLATSVSQYF. The CDR3, as DNA: TGTGCCAGCAGGTACCTCGCGACGTCGGTGTCCCAGTACTTC.

The count of this clone is one. J is TRBJ1-3 and V is TRBV5-6; tentatively, D is TRBD1 (6 bases). CDR1 and CDR2 from the germline V gene are SGHDT and YYEEEE. The germline V and J ends were trimmed by 2 bases and 2 bases, with 11 bases remaining between them. The CDR3 totals 15 residues. CDR3 protein: CASSFGTITGNTIYF. DNA of the CDR3: TGTGCCAGCAGCTTCGGGACAATTACTGGAAACACCATATATTTT.

The CDR3 here is CASRVGSEYNEQFF. The CDR3 DNA reads as TGTGCCAGCCGGGTAGGTTCGGAGTACAATGAGCAGTTCTTC. This chain joins TRBV7-3 and TRBJ2-1; D remains ambiguous. CDR1 and CDR2 (germline): SGHTA, FQGTGA. This CDR3 is 14 amino acids long. Trimming took off 8 bases at V and 4 bases at J, with 15 bases between the two ends.

The chain carries TRBV2 and TRBJ2-7, with D maybe TRBD1 (6 bases). This CDR3 contains 12 residues. CDR1 is SNHLY, CDR2 FYNNEI, per germline. V was clipped by 6 bases and J by 3 bases, with 9 bases between them. The CDR3 reads CASSEQGYEQYF. In nucleotides, the CDR3 is TGTGCCAGCAGCGAACAGGGCTACGAGCAGTACTTC.

The chain links TRBV6-7 to TRBJ2-3; D remains ambiguous. TRBV6-7 is identified as an open reading frame with a role that is uncertain. This CDR3 contains 16 residues. The germline V and J ends were trimmed by 6 bases and 0 bases, with 16 bases remaining between them. CDR3 loop: CASSLTRIPSTDTQYF. CDR3 DNA sequence: TGTGCCAGCAGCCTAACCCGGATTCCGAGCACAGATACGCAGTATTTT.

This chain uses TRBV7-3 with TRBJ1-1; 8 bases are shared with TRBD1. V dropped 1 base and J dropped 2; count of bases not matched to a gene: 6. The germline V gene encodes CDR1 SGHTA and CDR2 FQGTGA. The CDR3 runs to 16 residues. CDR3 amino acids: CASSLMQGALNTEAFF. The CDR3 DNA is TGTGCCAGCAGCTTAATGCAGGGGGCACTCAACACTGAAGCTTTCTTT.

This chain's CDR3 is CASSLDRGTEKLFF. The CDR3 DNA is TGTGCCAGCAGCCTAGACAGGGGGACTGAAAAACTGTTTTTT. The genes are TRBV6-1 and TRBJ1-4; 9 nucleotides agree with TRBD1. Germline CDR1 and CDR2: MNHNS and SASEGT. The J segment lost 7 bases and the V segment lost 6 bases, leaving 6 bases of the junction unmatched. CDR3 length equals 14 residues.

The chain has TRBV5-1 and TRBJ1-4, with unresolved D. The CDR3 consists of 15 residues. Between the trimmed V and J ends, which lost 5 bases and 8 bases, there was a span of 19 bases. Germline V gene sequence: CDR1 SGHRS, CDR2 YFSETQ. The CDR3 here is CASRRGGVGEEKLFF. The CDR3 DNA sequence: TGCGCCAGCAGACGTGGCGGGGTAGGCGAAGAAAAACTGTTTTTT.

V gene TRBV4-2 combines with J gene TRBJ1-2; 7 nucleotides align to TRBD1. The V gene's germline CDR1 is LGHNA and CDR2 YNFKEQ. Trimming took 1 base from V and 5 from J; bases not matched to a gene: 13. There are 17 residues in the CDR3. In DNA form, the CDR3 reads TGTGCCAGCAGCCAAGTTTTCTTGCAGGGGGAGGAATATGGCTACACCTTC. Translated: CASSQVFLQGEEYGYTF.